Reported below is one T cell receptor (beta chain). Its specific antigen is unknown. The sample originates from a study of cytomegalovirus exposure and HLA in healthy donors (dated by TCRdb to about 2017). Describing the broader study: An earlier analysis of roughly 500 of the donors reported 276 Gb of sequence data and 95 million to 130 million unique TCR beta sequences obtained from about 170 million T cells. Roughly 300 gigabases of sequencing data and tens of millions of unique TCR sequences were included in an early release covering several hundred HLA-typed donors. The genetic ancestry cluster associated with self-reported Caucasian donors included about 84% of the roughly 400 genotyped donors. The study was designed to test whether signatures of past pathogen exposure could be identified by cataloging public T cell receptors. The study used immunosequencing to profile the T cell repertoires of 670 or so subjects and linked those repertoires to cytomegalovirus serostatus. Besides the first cohort of 500 to 700 subjects, a separate validation cohort made up of 120 different subjects was used. To predict cytomegalovirus infection status, the study brought together high-throughput TCR immunosequencing, statistical association of individual TCRs with disease status, and machine learning. A later analysis re-examined previously published TCR beta repertoires from about 700 donors and added high-resolution HLA genotyping to investigate patterns of TCR occurrence. The later analysis used no new phenotypic data to find candidate immune exposures, relying instead on TCR beta sequences and their occurrence across donors. In an earlier analysis of 550 to 700 of the donors, high-throughput TCR beta sequencing was used to judge whether each TCR beta V gene segment behaved as functional or pseudogenic. Donor age, sex, ethnicity and CMV serostatus were compiled together with the repertoire data. In a later genetic analysis, genome-wide SNP genotypes for about three fifths of the 666 donors were used, and that subset was treated as a discovery cohort. All discovery cohort repertoires had been generated using a single sequencing platform. Both class I and class II loci were covered by HLA typing, at four-digit resolution. The number of donors typed differed by locus, with about 620-630 for A, B, C, DRB1 and DQB1, 522 for DQA1, approximately 580 for DPA1, and about 450 for DPB1. Because of strong linkage in the cohort, roughly five DR-DQ haplotypes were treated as single units for association and clustering. Across some 400 genotyped donors of the cohort, an average of about 200,000 unique TCR beta nucleotide sequences per donor were sequenced, and roughly 18% of those sequences were non-productive. Summary of the overall study and its limitations: The 87-base-pair reads could not distinguish some IMGT-functional V segments, including TRBV6-2 and TRBV6-3, so those segments were excluded. Several of the top co-occurrence clusters appeared to be linked to parvovirus B19, influenza, CMV and Epstein-Barr virus, according to a later analysis. Most CMV-associated TCR beta chains appeared to be HLA-restricted in a later analysis, and the HLA associations seemed to be driven largely by CMV exposure. Because HLA typing was missing for some donors at each locus, association tests included only the typed subset. A cluster of highly shared sequence variants was judged likely to represent a technical artifact of the sequencing pipeline. According to a later genetic analysis, donors in an Asian-associated ancestry cluster had fewer N-insertions in productive TCRs than the approximately 700-donor mean. CMV serostatus was the only immune exposure information available for the cohort. Most TCR sequences were observed very rarely across donors, whereas some public TCRs were present in many individuals. In a later analysis, 15,000 to 20,000 TCR beta sequences were associated with specific HLA alleles at a false discovery rate of 0.05. Strong co-occurrence of HLA alleles, especially DR and DQ, made assigning TCR associations to individual alleles difficult. It was suggested by the authors that the approach could potentially be generalized to other disease states and immunological phenotypes. In an earlier analysis of several hundred of the donors, most TCR beta V segments were observed in productive rearrangements about 87% or about 30% of the time, broadly matching IMGT annotations. In a later genetic analysis, a missense DCLRE1C variant was associated with V-gene and J-gene trimming of TCR beta chains, and the association was replicated in an independent cohort. This cohort had only TCR beta chains sequenced, and the lack of alpha or paired-chain data limited which features could be detected. A further reported finding was that TCR beta sequences accurately predicted the HLA-A and HLA-B alleles for most subjects in the first cohort. Correlated functional status among segregating V segments might reflect linkage disequilibrium, but an unknown experimental factor could not be ruled out. A total of about 180 TCR beta chains were listed by the study as associated with cytomegalovirus. The classifier was reported to diagnose cytomegalovirus status with high specificity and sensitivity in both the original cohort and the validation cohort. According to a later analysis, TCR association rates differed among HLA loci, with DRB1 alleles showing the most associated TCRs and HLA-C alleles showing the fewest. In vitro tests confirmed that a few of the cytomegalovirus-associated TCR beta chains recognize cytomegalovirus antigens. The earlier analysis of a few hundred of the donors excluded some 16 rarely observed V segments, including chromosome 9 orphons, because counts were too low. Roughly uniform sequencing depth across donors was assumed in presence/absence analyses, although this assumption may not hold. Compared with equally common non-associated chains, HLA-associated TCR beta chains in a later analysis were more clonally expanded and had lower generation probabilities.

The library was made by the immunoSEQ multiplex PCR assay. For the multiplex PCR, a mixture combining 60 forward primers for TCR Vbeta segments and 13 reverse primers for TCR Jbeta segments was used. The CDR3 region of rearranged TCR beta genes was amplified from genomic DNA by a multiplex PCR assay. Amplified TCR beta libraries were sequenced as 87-base-pair reads on the Illumina HiSeq System. The published analysis was carried out like this. A later analysis counted some 74 million unique TCR beta chains across the 666 repertoires, and some 11 million of these chains were shared by at least two donors. To remove PCR and sequencing errors, raw reads were error-corrected and collapsed into unique sequences using a nearest-neighbor algorithm that merged closely related sequences. To assign V, D and J gene segments, CDR3 sequences were aligned to IMGT reference sequences. Each retained sequence needed at least a six-nucleotide match to both a V gene segment and a J gene segment. Rearrangements were classified as productive when the CDR3 lacked stop codons and remained in frame with V and J, and all other rearrangements were classified as non-productive. CDR3 was defined according to IMGT convention as the region running from the second conserved V-encoded cysteine to the conserved J-encoded phenylalanine. In an earlier analysis of more than 550 of the donors, sequences lacking an unambiguous match to a single V gene segment were excluded. An earlier analysis of a few hundred of the donors called V segments functional above 56.7% productive rearrangements and segregating when the between-donor standard deviation exceeded 5%. A statistical classification framework was built for diagnosing cytomegalovirus status from the catalog of TCR beta chain sequences. V and J gene assignment, in a later analysis, came from comparing TCR nucleotide sequences with IMGT/GENE-DB human TR gene sequences. In a later analysis, CDR3 sequences and most-parsimonious VDJ recombination scenarios were assigned using the TCRdist pipeline. A later analysis defined each TCR beta chain by its CDR3 amino acid sequence plus V-gene family, and excluded reads lacking a unique V-gene family. In a later analysis, approximately 590 highly shared, low-generation-probability nucleotide sequences were removed to address suspected cross-contamination and a sequencing artifact. A later analysis calculated a clonal expansion index for each public chain from normalized within-repertoire ranks of inferred template counts. In a later analysis, generation probabilities were computed with a VDJ recombination model fitted to out-of-frame rearrangements, and the resulting probabilities were checked against IGoR. Hypergeometric tests were used in a later analysis to score TCR-TCR, TCR-HLA and TCR-CMV co-occurrence, with a repertoire-size bias correction applied to the TCR pairs. False discovery rates were estimated in a later analysis by permuting HLA or CMV assignments 20 times. In a later analysis, co-occurring TCRs were grouped using DBSCAN, with TCRdist sequence similarity added in when clustering inside HLA-allele-positive subsets. Repertoires with fewer than 30,000 or more than 120,000 public chains, plus five repertoires with anomalous nucleotide sharing, were excluded from co-occurrence clustering. Sourced from immuneACCESS, this table was stored by TCRdb with only in-frame sequences that have V and J called. A share of the clones is absent; for the studies checked, an unresolved V gene accounts for under half, and the remainder has no known explanation. V and J calls plus clone size are reproduced from that table; the DNA served to infer D and trimming. This sample's table lists roughly 190,000 clones. The ten biggest clones cover around 0.8% of the sample.

The cohort comprised hundreds of healthy bone marrow donors. All cohort members were sampled while nominally healthy, although unrecorded immune exposures were likely present. The donor tested CMV seropositive, placing the donor among the roughly 300 seropositive members of the cohort. Every donor gave a peripheral blood sample, and the peripheral blood mononuclear cells from that sample were used for TCR beta sequencing. Genomic DNA extraction from the blood cell samples was performed with the Qiagen DNeasy Blood Extraction Kit. The germline V and J ends show losses of 4 bases and 6 bases respectively, and no gene match explains 2 bases of the junction. CDR3 length: 13 amino acids, cysteine to phenylalanine. The retained sequence is limited to the CDR3, 39 bases, with the frame set at the first base. The germline V gene (reference sequence) gives CDR1 as LNHDA and CDR2 as SQIVND.

The sequenced sample was PBMCs. The sequence was collected from a young woman in good health and CMV-seropositive. This receptor chain uses TRBV19 and TRBJ1-5, with 8 central nucleotides matching TRBD1. In nucleotides, the sequence is TGTGCCAGTAGTACAGACAGGGGTCAGCCCCAGCATTTT. This yields the protein CASSTDRGQPQHF.